These T cell receptor beta chains were read from a single sample in a study of blood T cell repertoires in COVID-19. Using immunoSEQ multiplex PCR, the repertoire was profiled, and TCRdb retains in-frame clones only, with some absent. The table records 80,000 to 100,000 clones, 81% of them present only once. Sequenced: peripheral blood. The receptors were sampled from a man aged 60-69 years with acute or convalescent COVID-19. Both conserved end residues are part of each CDR3. A D gene is named only where the DNA matches it firmly. Clone sizes are given selectively: once, few, many, or a class where the clone is expanded.

d_call j_call clone_size v_call cdr3_nt cdr3_aa
TRBD1 TRBJ1-1 - TRBV27 TGTGCCAGCAGTACCGACAGGGGGCGGAAAGCTTTCTTT CASSTDRGRKAFF
- TRBJ1-1 - TRBV14 TGTGCCAGCAGCCATCGGACAGCTAAGAACACTGAAGCTTTCTTT CASSHRTAKNTEAFF
TRBD2 TRBJ2-1 - TRBV19 TGTGCCAGTAGTATAATCTGGGGACTAGCGGGAAACGATGAGCAGTTCTTC CASSIIWGLAGNDEQFF
- TRBJ1-1 - TRBV18 TGTGCCAGCTCATCCGACAGGAACACTGAAGCTTTCTTT CASSSDRNTEAFF
- TRBJ2-7 - TRBV6-5 TGTGCCAGCACTCTCAGGTTCTCCTACGAGCAGTACTTC CASTLRFSYEQYF
- TRBJ2-7 - TRBV5-1 TGCGCCAGCAGCGAGGAGAATAACGAGCAGTACTTC CASSEENNEQYF
TRBD1 TRBJ2-1 - TRBV6-5 TGTGCCAGCAGTTCCCTCACGGGACAGGGGAACAATGAGCAGTTCTTC CASSSLTGQGNNEQFF
- TRBJ2-1 - TRBV5-1 TGCGCCAGCAGCTTGGGGCTCGGGAGCGGGCAGTTCTTC CASSLGLGSGQFF
- TRBJ1-3 - TRBV9 TGTGCCAGCAGCGCTGGACAGTCTGGAAACACCATATATTTT CASSAGQSGNTIYF
TRBD1 TRBJ1-5 - TRBV7-8 TGTGCCAGCAGCCCCGTTACAGGGGGAGATCAGCCCCAGCATTTT CASSPVTGGDQPQHF
TRBD1 TRBJ2-2 - TRBV5-1 TGCGCCAGCAGCTCCGGGACAGGGAACACCGGGGAGCTGTTTTTT CASSSGTGNTGELFF
- TRBJ2-7 - TRBV6-5 TGTGCCAGCAGTTACTCGCCAGGGGCGTTAATCGACGAGCAGTACTTC CASSYSPGALIDEQYF
TRBD2 TRBJ2-1 - TRBV10-2 TGCGCCAGCAGTGAGTGGGCTAGCGGGGGGGACTATGAGCAGTTCTTC CASSEWASGGDYEQFF
- TRBJ2-3 - TRBV18 TGTGCCAGCTCGTTTACAGTACTGAACACAGATACGCAGTATTTT CASSFTVLNTDTQYF
TRBD2 TRBJ2-1 - TRBV19 TGTGCCAGTACCGACCGCGGGGGGCCCTACAATGAGCAGTTCTTC CASTDRGGPYNEQFF
- TRBJ1-1 - TRBV24-1 TGTGCCACCAGTGATTTGACAGGGAGAGCTTTCTTT CATSDLTGRAFF
- TRBJ1-6 once TRBV7-2 TGTGCCAGCAGCCGGGGCCGGGACGACGGGGGTTCACCCCTCCACTTT CASSRGRDDGGSPLHF
TRBD1 TRBJ1-5 - TRBV2 TGTGCCAGCAGTCCACGGGACAGGGGTCGAGGGAGCAATCAGCCCCAGCATTTT CASSPRDRGRGSNQPQHF
TRBD2 TRBJ2-5 - TRBV5-6 TGTGCCAGCAGCGGGAGGGGTCGGGAGACCCAGTACTTC CASSGRGRETQYF
TRBD2 TRBJ2-2 - TRBV19 TGTGCCAGTATCGGGACTAGCGGGGAGGTCGGGGAGCTGTTTTTT CASIGTSGEVGELFF
TRBD1 TRBJ2-2 - TRBV11-3 TGTGCCAGCAGCTTGACAGGGGGCACCGGGGAGCTGTTTTTT CASSLTGGTGELFF
TRBD1 TRBJ2-7 - TRBV4-2 TGTGCCAGCAGCCAAGCGGGGACAGAGGCATACGAGCAGTACTTC CASSQAGTEAYEQYF
- TRBJ1-2 - TRBV7-2 TGTGCCAGCAGTAATTCCCACGGGGAAGCGGGGACTAACTATGGCTACACCTTC CASSNSHGEAGTNYGYTF
- TRBJ1-5 - TRBV19 TGTGCCAGTAGTATAGTTTCAGGGTCCTATCAGCCCCAGCATTTT CASSIVSGSYQPQHF
- TRBJ2-2 few TRBV9 TGTGCCAGCAGCCCCCCGGGGAACACCGGGGAGCTGTTTTTT CASSPPGNTGELFF
- TRBJ2-1 - TRBV7-2 TGTGCCAGCAGCTTTGCGGGGGCTGGTGTAAGTCACAATGAGCAGTTCTTC CASSFAGAGVSHNEQFF
- TRBJ1-5 - TRBV6-2/TRBV6-3 TGTGCCAGCAGTTACTTGTCAGATAATCAGCCCCAGCATTTT CASSYLSDNQPQHF
- TRBJ1-1 - TRBV27 TGTGCCAGCAGTCTTACCGGGAGTAGGACTGAAGCTTTCTTT CASSLTGSRTEAFF
- TRBJ1-5 few TRBV19 TGTGCCAGTAGTTCCCCGGGCAGGGGTGGCAATCAGCCCCAGCATTTT CASSSPGRGGNQPQHF
- TRBJ1-5 few TRBV19 TGTGCCAGTCGACACATGAGCAATCAGCCCCAGCATTTT CASRHMSNQPQHF
- TRBJ1-1 - TRBV5-1 TGCGCCAGCAGCCCGGGACACCTAAACACTGAAGCTTTCTTT CASSPGHLNTEAFF
- TRBJ2-1 - TRBV28 TGTGCCAGCAGTAAAGCGGGCTTCTCCTACAATGAGCAGTTCTTC CASSKAGFSYNEQFF
TRBD1 TRBJ1-5 few TRBV6-6 TGTGCCAGCAGTTACCCCGGGACAGGGGGCGACCAGCCCCAGCATTTT CASSYPGTGGDQPQHF
TRBD2 TRBJ2-5 - TRBV6-5 TGTGCCAGCAGTTTAACTAGCGGGAGGGGAGAGACCCAGTACTTC CASSLTSGRGETQYF
- TRBJ1-2 - TRBV30 TGTGCCTGGAACCCTCGACAGTACTATGGCTACACCTTC CAWNPRQYYGYTF
TRBD1 TRBJ1-6 - TRBV2 TGTGCCAGCAGCCGGGACAGCAATTCACCCCTCCACTTT CASSRDSNSPLHF
TRBD2 TRBJ2-2 - TRBV18 TGTGCCAGCTCACGTACTAGCGGTAACACCGGGGAGCTGTTTTTT CASSRTSGNTGELFF
- TRBJ1-1 - TRBV28 TGTGCCAGCAGTTTCCGTCACACTGAAGCTTTCTTT CASSFRHTEAFF
- TRBJ2-3 - TRBV10-3 TGTGCCATCGGAGGGGATCCCTATACGCAGTATTTT CAIGGDPYTQYF
- TRBJ2-1 once TRBV7-3 TGTGCCAGCAGCCCAAAGGAGACCCTAAAAAACAATGAGCAGTTCTTC CASSPKETLKNNEQFF
- TRBJ1-2 - TRBV6-2/TRBV6-3 TGTGCCAGCAGTTCCATACGTAACTCAGACAGACGATTGAACTATGGCTACACCTTC CASSSIRNSDRRLNYGYTF
- TRBJ1-2 once TRBV7-2 TGTGCCAGCAGCTTAGAATCCACGGGGGGGATCTATGGCTACACCTTC CASSLESTGGIYGYTF
TRBD2 TRBJ2-7 - TRBV4-1 TGCGCCAGCAGCCAAGACGGGGGCGATACTAGCGGGAGGCCCGAGCAGTACTTC CASSQDGGDTSGRPEQYF
- TRBJ1-3 few TRBV28 TGTGCCAGCAGTTTGGGGGAGGGGAGCTTGGGTGGAAACACCATATATTTT CASSLGEGSLGGNTIYF
TRBD1 TRBJ1-1 - TRBV4-1 TGCGCCAGCAGCCAAGGGGACAGGGGGCAAGCTTTCTTT CASSQGDRGQAFF
- TRBJ2-2 - TRBV5-4 TGTGCCAGCAGCCTAACAGCGGGCTGGAACACCGGGGAGCTGTTTTTT CASSLTAGWNTGELFF
- TRBJ2-2 - TRBV2 TGTGCCAGCAATTACGCGGGAACCGGGGAGCTGTTTTTT CASNYAGTGELFF
- TRBJ1-1 - TRBV27 TGTGCCAGCAGTTTAGTCTCGGGGTTTCGCGGGTGTTTTGGTTTT CASSLVSGFRGCFGF
TRBD2 TRBJ2-7 - TRBV6-2/TRBV6-3 TGTGCCAGCAGTTTGATTGACGCTAGCGGGAGAATCTACGAGCAGTACTTC CASSLIDASGRIYEQYF